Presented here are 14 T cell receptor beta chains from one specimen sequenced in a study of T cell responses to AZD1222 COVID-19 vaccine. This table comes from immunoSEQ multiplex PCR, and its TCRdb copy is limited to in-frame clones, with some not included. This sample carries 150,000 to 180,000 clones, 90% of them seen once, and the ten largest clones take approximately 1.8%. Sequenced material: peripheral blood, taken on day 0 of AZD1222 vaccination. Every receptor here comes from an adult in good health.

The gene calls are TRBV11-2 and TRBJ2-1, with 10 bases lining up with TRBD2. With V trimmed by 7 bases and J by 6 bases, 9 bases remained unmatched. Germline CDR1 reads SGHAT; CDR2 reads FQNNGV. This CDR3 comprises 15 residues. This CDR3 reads CASIRTSGKANEQFF. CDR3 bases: TGTGCCAGCATCCGAACTAGCGGGAAGGCCAATGAGCAGTTCTTC.

The DNA of the CDR3 is TGTGCCAGCAGTCCAGGGGCTGGAAACACCATATATTTT. It translates to CASSPGAGNTIYF. This chain links TRBV12-3 or TRBV12-4 with TRBJ1-3; tentative D call: TRBD1 (6 bases). This CDR3 region has 13 residues. Trimming stripped 5 bases from V and 2 bases from J, with 7 bases between.

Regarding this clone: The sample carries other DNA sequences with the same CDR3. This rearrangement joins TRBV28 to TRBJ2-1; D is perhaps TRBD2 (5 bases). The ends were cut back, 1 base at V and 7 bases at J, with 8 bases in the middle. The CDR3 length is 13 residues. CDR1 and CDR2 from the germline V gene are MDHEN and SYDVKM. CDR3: CASSLFRGNEQFF. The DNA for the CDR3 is TGTGCCAGCAGTTTATTTCGAGGGAATGAGCAGTTCTTC.

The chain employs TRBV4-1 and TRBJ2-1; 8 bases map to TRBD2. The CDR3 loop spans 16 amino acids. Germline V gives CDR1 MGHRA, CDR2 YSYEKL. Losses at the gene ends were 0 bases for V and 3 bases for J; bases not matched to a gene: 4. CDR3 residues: CASSQETGTSYNEQFF. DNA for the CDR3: TGCGCCAGCAGCCAAGAGACCGGGACTAGCTACAATGAGCAGTTCTTC.

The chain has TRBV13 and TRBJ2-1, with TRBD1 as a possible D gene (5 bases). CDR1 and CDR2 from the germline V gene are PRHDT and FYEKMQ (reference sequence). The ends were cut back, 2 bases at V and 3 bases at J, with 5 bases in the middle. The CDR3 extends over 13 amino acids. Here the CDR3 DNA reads TGTGCCAGCAGCTTACAGGGCTACAATGAGCAGTTCTTC. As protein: CASSLQGYNEQFF.

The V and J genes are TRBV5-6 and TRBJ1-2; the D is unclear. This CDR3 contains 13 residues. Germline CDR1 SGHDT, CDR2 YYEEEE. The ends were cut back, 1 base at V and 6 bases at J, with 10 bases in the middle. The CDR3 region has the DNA TGTGCCAGCAGCTTGCCCGGTCAGGATGGCTACACCTTC. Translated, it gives CASSLPGQDGYTF.

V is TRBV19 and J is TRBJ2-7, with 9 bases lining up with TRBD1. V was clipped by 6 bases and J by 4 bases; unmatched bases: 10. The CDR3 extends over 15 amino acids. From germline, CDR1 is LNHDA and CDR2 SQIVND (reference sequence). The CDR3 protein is CASRVRTGVSYEQYF. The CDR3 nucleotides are TGTGCCAGTAGGGTCCGGACAGGGGTTTCGTACGAGCAGTACTTC.

The CDR3 nucleotides are TGTGCCAGCAGCCAAGTAGCCCGTGGGGGACACTACGAGCAGTACTTC. Translation gives CASSQVARGGHYEQYF. V usage is TRBV14 and J usage is TRBJ2-7; a weak D match, TRBD1 (6 bases). The CDR3 is 16 residues long. The germline gives CDR1 SGHDN, CDR2 FVKESK. The V end lost 1 base, the J end lost 3 bases, and 16 bases lay between the germline ends. Supplemented by reference TRBV14 and TRBJ2-7, the full variable domain reads EAGVTQFPSHSVIEKGQTVTLRCDPISGHDNLYWYRRVMGKEIKFLLHFVKESKQDESGMPNNRFLAERTGGTYSTLKVQPAELEDSGVYFCASSQVARGGHYEQYFGPGTRLTVT.

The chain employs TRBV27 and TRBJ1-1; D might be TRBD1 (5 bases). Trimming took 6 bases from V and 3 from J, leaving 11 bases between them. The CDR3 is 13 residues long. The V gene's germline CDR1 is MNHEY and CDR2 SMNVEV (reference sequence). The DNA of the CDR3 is TGTGCCAGCAGGGGGAGCAGGGACACTGAAGCTTTCTTT. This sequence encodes CASRGSRDTEAFF.

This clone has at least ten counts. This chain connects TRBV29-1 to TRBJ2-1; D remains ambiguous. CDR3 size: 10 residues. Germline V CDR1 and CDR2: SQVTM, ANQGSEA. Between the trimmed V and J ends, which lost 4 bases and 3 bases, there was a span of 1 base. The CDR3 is CSVGYNEQFF. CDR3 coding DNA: TGCAGCGTTGGCTACAATGAGCAGTTCTTC.

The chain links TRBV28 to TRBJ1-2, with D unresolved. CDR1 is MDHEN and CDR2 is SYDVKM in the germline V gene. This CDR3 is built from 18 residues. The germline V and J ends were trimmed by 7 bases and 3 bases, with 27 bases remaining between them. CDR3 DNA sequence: TGTGCCAGCACCCAGGTCAAGGGCGCCCATTCCCACTACTATGGCTACACCTTC. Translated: CASTQVKGAHSHYYGYTF.

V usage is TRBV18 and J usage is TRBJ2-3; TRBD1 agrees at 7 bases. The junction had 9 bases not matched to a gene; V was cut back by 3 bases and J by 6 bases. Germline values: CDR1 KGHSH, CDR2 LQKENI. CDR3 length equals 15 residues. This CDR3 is CASSPLAGGKDTQYF. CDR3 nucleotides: TGTGCCAGCTCACCCTTGGCAGGGGGAAAGGATACGCAGTATTTT.

The CDR3 DNA sequence: TGTGCCAGCAGTTTTCGCCAGTTGAACACTGAAGCTTTCTTT. This codes for CASSFRQLNTEAFF. The chain recombines TRBV28 with TRBJ1-1; D is unresolved. The V end was cut by 3 bases, the J end by 0 bases, with 8 bases between. Looked up from germline, CDR1 is MDHEN and CDR2 is SYDVKM. The CDR3 covers 14 residues.

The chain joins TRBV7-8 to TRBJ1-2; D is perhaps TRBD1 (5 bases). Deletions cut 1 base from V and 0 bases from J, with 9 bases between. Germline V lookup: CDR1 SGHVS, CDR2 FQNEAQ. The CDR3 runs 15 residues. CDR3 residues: CASSLGSGTNYGYTF. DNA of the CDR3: TGTGCCAGCAGCTTAGGGTCAGGGACTAACTATGGCTACACCTTC.